This TCR beta chain was recorded in a study of CD8+ T cells in alopecia areata. As for the study in general: For treated patients, severity scores reflected the percentage of scalp area affected.

Germline CDR1 and CDR2: SGHDT and YYEEEE. Trimming pared 4 bases from V and 4 bases from J, leaving 13 bases between. This CDR3 is 14 amino acids long. Indicated treatment: oral pan-JAK inhibitor, 5-10 mg twice daily. Investigators isolated RNA and reverse transcribed it into cDNA to act as the sequencing template. Assay used: immunoSEQ multiplex PCR; TCRdb lists only in-frame clones, some missing. The sample lists just under 65,000 clones; around 46% were seen once. This specimen consisted of CD8+ T cells sorted from blood, obtained at approximately week 36, from a patient treated with tofacitinib. The TCR comes from a human donor with alopecia areata. This sequence joins TRBV5-6 and TRBJ2-3, with D maybe TRBD1 (5 bases). CDR3: CASSERTIPDTQYF. For the CDR3, the DNA is TGTGCCAGCAGCGAACGGACAATTCCAGATACGCAGTATTTT.